These 12 T cell receptor beta chains were sequenced from one sample in a study of T cells after yellow fever vaccination. Each CDR3 protein is one row after TCRdb ran MiXCR on the 5' RACE reads. The sample has more than 95,000 distinct CDR3 sequences; roughly 9% are singletons. This sample comprised CD8+ T cells sorted from PBMCs, obtained on the day of the yellow fever booster vaccination. These receptors came from a young man who received the YFV17D yellow fever vaccine.

This clonotype was seen more than once but under ten times. The chain has TRBV12-3 or TRBV12-4 and TRBJ2-5; 7 bases agree with TRBD2. The CDR3 runs 17 residues. V was pared by 1 base and J by 5 bases, with 13 bases of the junction left unmatched. In DNA form, the CDR3 reads TGTGCCAGCAGTTTAGGTGGGGGGGGACCTTGGCTGGAGACCCAGTACTTC. It is translated as CASSLGGGGPWLETQYF.

This clonotype was counted between two and nine times. The chain joins TRBV14 to TRBJ2-1; tentative D call: TRBD2 (6 bases). The CDR3 loop spans 17 amino acids. Trimming left V 4 bases short and J 1 base short, with 17 bases between. CDR1 is SGHDN and CDR2 is FVKESK in the germline V gene. CDR3 in amino acids: CASSRGPEGMSYNEQFF. CDR3 bases: TGTGCCAGCAGCCGCGGGCCGGAGGGAATGTCCTACAATGAGCAGTTCTTC.

This clonotype was counted only a few times. V is TRBV6-5 and J is TRBJ1-2; D uncertain. Per germline, CDR1 MNHEY and CDR2 SVGAGI. V lost 4 bases, J lost 8 bases, and 14 bases lay in between. The CDR3 runs to 13 residues. The CDR3 is CASSFGPFSGYTF. The DNA for the CDR3 is TGTGCCAGCAGTTTCGGGCCCTTTAGCGGCTACACCTTC.

The genes are TRBV20-1 and TRBJ2-2; D ambiguous. The ends were cut back, 6 bases at V and 5 bases at J, with 7 bases in the middle. The V gene's germline CDR1 is DFQATT and CDR2 SNEGSKA (reference sequence). The CDR3 has 11 residues. CDR3 residues: CSAHKTGELFF. The CDR3 DNA reads TGCAGTGCCCATAAGACCGGGGAGCTGTTTTTT.

The chain couples TRBV12-3 or TRBV12-4 to TRBJ1-2, with 9 bases identical to TRBD1. This CDR3 is 11 amino acids long. J was trimmed by 8 bases and V by 8 bases; bases with no gene match: 3. CDR3 sequence (DNA): TGTGCCAGCCGACAGGGGGTAGGCTACACCTTC. This translates into CASRQGVGYTF.

The rearrangement joins TRBV7-9 to TRBJ2-7, with TRBD1 matching 11 bases. The CDR3 has 16 amino acids. The V and J ends lost 3 bases and 2 bases, in that order; junction bases with no gene match: 6. Germline CDR1 SEHNR, CDR2 FQNEAQ (reference sequence). The CDR3 sequence is CASSFGQGAQPYEQYV. The CDR3 DNA follows: TGTGCCAGCAGCTTCGGACAGGGGGCGCAACCCTACGAGCAGTACGTC.

The chain uses TRBV5-1 and TRBJ2-2, with D maybe TRBD2 (5 bases). This CDR3 comprises 10 residues. CDR1 is SGHRS, CDR2 YFSETQ, per germline. V lost 7 bases to trimming and J lost 8 bases, with 6 bases between them. CDR3 region: CASRGGELFF. CDR3 nucleotide sequence: TGCGCCAGCCGGGGAGGGGAGCTGTTTTTT.

The chain joins TRBV2 to TRBJ2-3; 8 bases match TRBD1. V was pared by 10 bases and J by 0 bases, with 9 bases of the junction left unmatched. Germline V gene data show CDR1 as SNHLY and CDR2 as FYNNEI. This CDR3 is 15 amino acids long. The CDR3 nucleotides read TGTGCCACCAGCAGGGGGCACGCTAGCACAGATACGCAGTATTTT. Its translation: CATSRGHASTDTQYF.

The chain carries TRBV7-6 and TRBJ1-6; tentatively, D is TRBD1 (5 bases). Germline values: CDR1 SGHVS, CDR2 FNYEAQ. V shed 5 bases and J shed 10 bases, with 21 bases lying between them. The CDR3 sequence is 16 residues long. This CDR3 reads CASSTSGVGPGSPLHF. The CDR3, as DNA: TGTGCCAGCAGCACTAGTGGGGTAGGGCCAGGGTCACCCCTCCACTTT.

This chain links TRBV27 with TRBJ1-2; D unresolved. V shed 2 bases and J shed 0 bases, with 13 bases lying between them. CDR3 length: 16 amino acids. The germline CDR1 and CDR2 sequences are MNHEY and SMNVEV (reference sequence). CDR3 DNA sequence: TGTGCCAGCAGTTTACGTACTGGGCTCTCTAACTATGGCTACACCTTC. Translating gives CASSLRTGLSNYGYTF.

This clonotype turned up a few times. The chain is built from TRBV7-8 and TRBJ1-3; D ambiguous. Trimming took off 1 base at V and 2 bases at J, with 9 bases between the two ends. The CDR3 covers 15 residues. Per the germline V gene, CDR1 is SGHVS and CDR2 is FQNEAQ. CDR3 sequence: CASSLVGPAGNTIYF. The DNA for the CDR3 is TGTGCCAGCAGCTTAGTAGGGCCAGCTGGAAACACCATATATTTT.

A few counts support this clonotype. The V gene is TRBV6-1, the J gene TRBJ1-2; D remains ambiguous. The CDR3 runs to 17 residues. V was trimmed by 1 base and J by 4 bases, leaving 19 bases between them. The germline gives CDR1 MNHNS, CDR2 SASEGT. CDR3 coding DNA: TGTGCCAGCAGTGAAGACCCATTACGGGGTCTTGGCTATGGCTACACCTTC. Translated: CASSEDPLRGLGYGYTF.